These T cell receptor beta chains were read from a single sample in a study of beta chain features in type 1 diabetes. Assay: immunoSEQ multiplex PCR; the TCRdb copy retains only in-frame clones and omits some. The sample contains some 290,000 clones, over 11% of which appear only once. The source material was naive CD4+ T cells from blood. These receptors were collected from a man aged 30 to 39 with type 1 diabetes. The CDR3 runs from the conserved cysteine through the conserved F or W. The D gene is left open where the match is weak. The size entry is marked missing in some rows and otherwise reads once, few, many or a size class.

V gene	clone size	D gene	J gene	CDR3 DNA	CDR3 protein
TRBV27	.	.	TRBJ1-1	TGTGCCAGCAGTCAACTAGCTCGTGTCACTGAAGCTTTCTTT	CASSQLARVTEAFF
TRBV7-9	.	.	TRBJ2-7	TGTGCCAGCAGCTCCGCCAGCTCCTACGAGCAGTACTTC	CASSSASSYEQYF
TRBV5-1	.	TRBD2	TRBJ2-1	TGCGCCAGCAGCTTGACGCTGAGACGGGAGGCCGGGGATGAGCAGTTCTTC	CASSLTLRREAGDEQFF
TRBV2	.	TRBD1	TRBJ1-2	TGTGCCAGCAGGGGGGACAGAGCCGGCTACACCTTC	CASRGDRAGYTF
TRBV28	few	.	TRBJ2-5	TGTGCCAGCAGTTTCAACGGGGCCCAGTACTTC	CASSFNGAQYF
TRBV4-2	few	.	TRBJ1-3	TGTGCCAGCAGCCAAGATAAAACAGCTGGAAACACCATATATTTT	CASSQDKTAGNTIYF
TRBV29-1	.	.	TRBJ2-5	TGCAGCGTTGGGGCAGATGAGACCCAGTACTTC	CSVGADETQYF
TRBV9	.	TRBD1	TRBJ1-4	TGTGCCAGCAGCGTAGGGACAGGGGGGTCTGAAAAACTGTTTTTT	CASSVGTGGSEKLFF
TRBV5-4	few	TRBD2	TRBJ2-2	TGTGCCAGCAGCTCCTGGACTAGCGGGTACACCGGGGAGCTGTTTTTT	CASSSWTSGYTGELFF
TRBV19	few	TRBD2	TRBJ2-1	TGTGCCAGTAGTATCCGGGGGGGTGCGGGAGGTCAGGGACAGCAGTTCTTC	CASSIRGGAGGQGQQFF
TRBV16	.	.	TRBJ1-4	TGTGCCAGCAGCCTCAGGTTTTTCGACGAGAAAAAACTGTTTTTT	CASSLRFFDEKKLFF
TRBV5-1	few	TRBD1	TRBJ1-5	TGCGCCAGCAGCCAGGACCCCGGGACAGGCAATCAGCCCCAGCATTTT	CASSQDPGTGNQPQHF
TRBV9	few	.	TRBJ2-5	TGTGCCAGCAGCGTGGCACCGGGACAAGAGACCCAGTACTTC	CASSVAPGQETQYF
TRBV5-1	few	.	TRBJ1-1	TGCGCCAGCAGCTTTTCTTTAGACACTGAAGCTTTCTTT	CASSFSLDTEAFF
TRBV28	few	.	TRBJ2-7	TGTGCCCTCCGCTCGAGATCCGGCGAGCAGTACTTC	CALRSRSGEQYF
TRBV18	.	.	TRBJ1-5	TGTGCCAGCTCACCACCGTTGGAGGGCCAGCCCCAGCATTTT	CASSPPLEGQPQHF
TRBV30	few	.	TRBJ2-5	TGTGCCTGGAACCTTGTAGAGGAGACCCAGTACTTC	CAWNLVEETQYF
TRBV5-6	.	TRBD1	TRBJ1-3	TGTGCCAGCAGCTTGACAGGGGAAGGCGGAAACACCATATATTTT	CASSLTGEGGNTIYF
TRBV2	.	TRBD1	TRBJ1-4	TGTGCCAGCAGTTTTGGCGGGACAGTAAATGAAAAACTGTTTTTT	CASSFGGTVNEKLFF
TRBV19	.	.	TRBJ2-3	TGTGCCAGTAGTACTGCAGATACGCAGTATTTT	CASSTADTQYF
TRBV5-1	.	TRBD1	TRBJ2-7	TGCGCCAGCAGCTTGGAGGACAGGGCATCTCGGGAGCAGTACTTC	CASSLEDRASREQYF
TRBV9	.	TRBD2	TRBJ2-2	TGTGCCAGCAGCCGCCGGGCTAGCGGGCTCACCGGGGAGCTGTTTTTT	CASSRRASGLTGELFF
TRBV27	few	TRBD2	TRBJ2-1	TGTGCCAGCAGAACAGGACTAGCGGGAGGGTACAATGAGCAGTTCTTC	CASRTGLAGGYNEQFF
TRBV18	few	.	TRBJ2-5	TGTGCCAGCTCACCACCGCAGCGCGCTCAAGAGACCCAGTACTTC	CASSPPQRAQETQYF
TRBV18	few	.	TRBJ2-7	TGTGCCAGCTCATCCCCGGTGACCTACGAGCAGTACTTC	CASSSPVTYEQYF
TRBV19	few	.	TRBJ2-1	TGTGCCAGTAAAGCGGGCTCCTACAATGAGCAGTTCTTC	CASKAGSYNEQFF
TRBV6-5	few	TRBD1	TRBJ1-1	TGTGCCAGCCGAAGACAGGGGTGGACTGAAGCTTTCTTT	CASRRQGWTEAFF
TRBV18	.	.	TRBJ2-5	TGTGCCAGCTCACCCTCCTACAGGGAGGGGGAGACCCAGTACTTC	CASSPSYREGETQYF
TRBV30	few	.	TRBJ1-2	TGTGCCTGGAGCACCGACAACGCATGGAACTATGGCTACACCTTC	CAWSTDNAWNYGYTF
TRBV5-6	few	.	TRBJ2-7	TGTGCCAGCAGCTTGGACGTCCAGACCTACGAGCAGTACTTC	CASSLDVQTYEQYF
TRBV4-1	few	TRBD2	TRBJ2-1	TGCGCCAGCAGCCGCCCCAGGGTTGGCGGGAGCTCTGGTGAGCAGTTCTTC	CASSRPRVGGSSGEQFF
TRBV5-1	few	.	TRBJ2-3	TGCGCCAGCAGCTCGGACGGTGGGGCATCCTATACGCAGTATTTT	CASSSDGGASYTQYF
TRBV15	few	TRBD1	TRBJ2-7	TGTGCCACCGGGACAGGAGGGACCTACGAGCAGTACTTC	CATGTGGTYEQYF
TRBV9	.	TRBD1	TRBJ2-1	TGTGCCAGCAGCGCCCGAGGGACAGGGGTGAGCTCCTACAATGAGCAGTTCTTC	CASSARGTGVSSYNEQFF
TRBV4-2	.	TRBD2	TRBJ2-3	TGTGCCAGCAGCCAACTCAGCGGGGGGCCCGATACGCAGTATTTT	CASSQLSGGPDTQYF
TRBV6-1	few	TRBD2	TRBJ2-3	TGTGCCAGCACCTCAAGGGTAGAGCGGGAGGAGTATTTT	CASTSRVEREEYF